This T cell receptor beta chain was observed in a study of cytomegalovirus exposure and HLA in healthy donors. This clone was observed a handful of times. Measured with immunoSEQ multiplex PCR; TCRdb has only the in-frame clones, and not every one. Of some 240,000 clones in the sample, roughly 87% were seen once. Germline CDR1 MNHNS, CDR2 SASEGT. The junction had 4 bases not matched to a gene; V was cut back by 0 bases and J by 5 bases. The CDR3 runs to 16 residues. This chain uses TRBV6-1 with TRBJ1-4; 9 nucleotides align to TRBD1. The receptor comes from a woman aged 18-29 years in good health and CMV-seropositive. Sequenced: PBMCs. The CDR3 nucleotides read TGTGCCAGCAGTGAAGCGTCGGGACAGGGCAATGAAAAACTGTTTTTT. Protein sequence: CASSEASGQGNEKLFF.